The TCR beta chain under discussion was sequenced for a study of T cells in Graves' hyperthyroidism and ophthalmopathy. In its sample, this clonotype was seen many times. Amplification targeted TCR beta CDR3 regions from RNA transcripts. The TCR CDR3 was amplified in a first-round RT-PCR using the HTBI primer set. TCRdb redid the calling of the multiplex PCR reads with MiXCR, one entry per CDR3 protein. The repertoire holds roughly 400,000 distinct CDR3 sequences, more than 13% seen once, with 28% in the top ten. Patients having uncontrolled infection, another autoimmune disease, pregnancy or lactation were not included. The diagnostic basis comprised clinical symptoms, serum thyroxine and TRAb, thyroid ultrasound and orbital computed tomography. The CDR3 consists of 16 residues. Trimming stripped 6 bases from V and 2 bases from J, with 21 bases between. Germline V gives CDR1 SQVTM, CDR2 ANQGSEA.

The sequencing input was blood. This rearrangement joins TRBV29-1 to TRBJ2-3; the D gene is possibly TRBD2 (6 bases). The receptor comes from a man aged 45-65 years with Graves' ophthalmopathy. CDR3: CSVPPGGRSATDTQYF. CDR3 nucleotide sequence: TGCAGCGTGCCCCCAGGAGGGCGTAGCGCCACAGATACGCAGTATTTT.